These T cell receptor beta chains were read from a single sample in a study of CXCR3-negative and CXCR3-positive naive CD8 T cells. TCRdb derives one entry per CDR3 protein from the 5' RACE reads, leaving out DNA. The sample's table shows approximately 5,000 distinct CDR3 sequences. Sequencing was performed on naive CXCR3- CD8+ T cells from blood. Receptor source: a human donor in good health. Some clones in this sample may be carry-over from other donors' samples. The CDR3 runs from the conserved cysteine through the conserved F or W. For some rows the clone size is stated as once, few or many, or as a class when expanded; others skip it.

>TRBJ2-5|medium-sized|TRBV29-1
CSVVRLAGGKETQYF
>TRBJ2-7|.|TRBV29-1
CSVEAESSYEQYF
>TRBJ1-4|.|TRBV21-1
CASSKPPGGNEKLFF
>TRBJ2-3|medium-sized|TRBV2
CASRDGLRTDTQYF
>TRBJ2-4|medium-sized|TRBV7-2
CASSSHPDRVVAKNIQYF
>TRBJ1-6|.|TRBV21-1
CASGPRTGWNSPLHF
>TRBJ2-3|.|TRBV2
CASSEGSRDTQYF
>TRBJ1-1|.|TRBV7-9
CASSNRQGTNTEAFF
>TRBJ2-1|.|TRBV20-1
CSARGGGYNEQFF
>TRBJ1-2|.|TRBV20-1
CSAQDFAPNYGYTF
>TRBJ2-6|.|TRBV5-1
CASSPGTGHSSGANVLTF
>TRBJ2-7|medium-sized|TRBV29-1
CSVITGDISYEQYF
>TRBJ1-2|.|TRBV12-3/TRBV12-4
CASSLAHGQGEDTF
>TRBJ2-7|.|TRBV29-1
CSVLQGYSYEQYF
>TRBJ1-5|.|TRBV5-1
CASSLSPNQPQHF
>TRBJ1-1|.|TRBV7-9
CASSLGGLLEAFF
>TRBJ2-1|.|TRBV7-9
CASSLADNEQFF
>TRBJ2-7|.|TRBV6-6
CASTGQGLTEQYF
>TRBJ2-1|.|TRBV10-3
CAIKDDRGYNEQFF
>TRBJ2-7|.|TRBV5-1
CASSDPGTGRYEQYF
>TRBJ2-7|.|TRBV15
CATSGWGDSSYEQYF
>TRBJ2-7|.|TRBV27
CASSGPSGQGNHEQYF
>TRBJ2-1|medium-sized|TRBV29-1
CSAADGGTYNEQFF
>TRBJ1-2|.|TRBV29-1
CSVEVLANYGYTF